Presented here are 2 T cell receptor beta chains from one specimen sequenced in a study of OX40 agonist ivuxolimab in advanced cancers. Profiling relied on immunoSEQ multiplex PCR, and the TCRdb table lists in-frame clones only, not all of them. Of fewer than 90,000 clones in the sample, 70% to 90% are singletons; the top ten hold around 2.5%. Sequenced material: CD4+ or CD8+ T cells sorted from blood, taken in a trial of the OX40 agonist ivuxolimab. These receptors were collected from an adult with an advanced solid tumor such as melanoma, head and neck, liver or kidney cancer.

The chain has TRBV7-7 and TRBJ2-7, with 12 bases matching TRBD1. The V gene's germline CDR1 is SSHAT and CDR2 FNYEAQ (reference sequence). With V trimmed by 5 bases and J by 7 bases, 6 bases remained unmatched. CDR3 length: 14 residues. CDR3 bases: TGTGCCAGCAGCGAGGGACAGGGGGCGAGGGAGCAGTACTTC. Residues: CASSEGQGAREQYF.

This chain joins TRBV6-6 and TRBJ1-2; maybe TRBD1 (5 bases). The CDR3 sequence is 13 residues long. V was clipped by 5 bases and J by 6 bases, with 13 bases between them. CDR1 and CDR2 from the germline V gene are MNHNY and SVGAGI (reference sequence). For the CDR3, the DNA is TGTGCCAGCAGTCCCCCGACAGCTGATGGCTACACCTTC. Translation: CASSPPTADGYTF.